The clone carrying this T cell receptor (beta chain) was seen a single time. PCR involved 60 Vbeta and 13 Jbeta primers. Measured with immunoSEQ multiplex PCR; TCRdb has only the in-frame clones, and not every one. This sample has about 140,000 clones; 76% occur once, and the top ten carry approximately 1.6%. This sample was taken from a study of cytomegalovirus exposure and HLA in healthy donors. The CDR3 is made up of 13 amino acids. The V gene's germline CDR1 is MNHEY and CDR2 SMNVEV (reference sequence). V lost 0 bases, J lost 8 bases, and 11 bases lay in between. The clonotype comes from a woman in her 40s in good health and CMV-seronegative. The chain is built from TRBV27 and TRBJ2-7; D is possibly TRBD1 (5 bases). The sequencing input was PBMCs. The CDR3 is CASSLSFQGKQYF. CDR3 in DNA: TGTGCCAGCAGTTTATCCTTCCAGGGCAAGCAGTACTTC.